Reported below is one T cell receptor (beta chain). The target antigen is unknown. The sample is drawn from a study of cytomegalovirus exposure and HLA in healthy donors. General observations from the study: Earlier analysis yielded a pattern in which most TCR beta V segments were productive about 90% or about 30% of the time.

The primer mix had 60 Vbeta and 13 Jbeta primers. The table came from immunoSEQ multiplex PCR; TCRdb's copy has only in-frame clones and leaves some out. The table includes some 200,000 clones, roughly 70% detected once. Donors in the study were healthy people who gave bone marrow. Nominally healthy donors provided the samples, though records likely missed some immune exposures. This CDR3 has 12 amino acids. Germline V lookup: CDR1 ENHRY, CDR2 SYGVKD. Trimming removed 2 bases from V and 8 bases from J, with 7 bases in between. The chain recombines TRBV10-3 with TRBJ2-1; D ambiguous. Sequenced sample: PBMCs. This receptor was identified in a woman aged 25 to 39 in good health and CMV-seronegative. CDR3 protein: CAISEPLDEQFF. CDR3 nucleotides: TGTGCCATCAGTGAGCCCCTAGATGAGCAGTTCTTC.